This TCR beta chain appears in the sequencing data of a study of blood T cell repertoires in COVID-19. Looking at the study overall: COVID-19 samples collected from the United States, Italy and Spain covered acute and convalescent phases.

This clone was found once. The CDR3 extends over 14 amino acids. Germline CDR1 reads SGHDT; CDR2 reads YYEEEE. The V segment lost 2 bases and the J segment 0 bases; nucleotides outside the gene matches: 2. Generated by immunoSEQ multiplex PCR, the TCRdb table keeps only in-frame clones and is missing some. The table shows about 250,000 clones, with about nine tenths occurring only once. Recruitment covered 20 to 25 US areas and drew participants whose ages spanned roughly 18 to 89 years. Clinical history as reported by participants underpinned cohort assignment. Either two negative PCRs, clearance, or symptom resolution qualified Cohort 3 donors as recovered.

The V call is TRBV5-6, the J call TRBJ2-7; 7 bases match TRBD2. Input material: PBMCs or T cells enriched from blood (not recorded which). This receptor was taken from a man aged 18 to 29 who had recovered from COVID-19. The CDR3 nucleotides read TGTGCCAGCAGCTTCGGGACTACCTCCTACGAGCAGTACTTC. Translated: CASSFGTTSYEQYF.